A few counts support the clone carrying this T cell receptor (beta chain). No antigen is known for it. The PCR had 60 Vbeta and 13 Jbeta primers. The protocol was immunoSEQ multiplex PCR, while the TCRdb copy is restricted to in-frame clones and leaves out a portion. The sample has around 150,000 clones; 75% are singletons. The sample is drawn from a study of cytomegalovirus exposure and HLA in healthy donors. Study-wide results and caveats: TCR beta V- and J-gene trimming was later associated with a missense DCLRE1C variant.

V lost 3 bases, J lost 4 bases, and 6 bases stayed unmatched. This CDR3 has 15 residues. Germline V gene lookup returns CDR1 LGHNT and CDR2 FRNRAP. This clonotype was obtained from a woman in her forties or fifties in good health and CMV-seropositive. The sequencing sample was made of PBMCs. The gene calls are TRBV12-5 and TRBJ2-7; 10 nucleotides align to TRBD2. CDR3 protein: CASGFLAGDSYEQYF. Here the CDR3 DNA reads TGTGCTAGTGGTTTCCTAGCGGGGGATAGTTACGAGCAGTACTTC.